The sequence of this TCR beta chain was determined in a study of T cell changes during pregnancy in multiple sclerosis. The CDR3 consists of 17 residues. V lost 5 bases and J lost 7; bases outside the gene matches: 12. CDR1 is ENHRY and CDR2 is SYGVKD in the germline V gene. The data were produced by immunoSEQ multiplex PCR, yet TCRdb's version contains in-frame clones alone and is incomplete. The table records 85,000 to 130,000 clones, more than 80% of them present only once. This clone was seen once. The specimen comprised peripheral blood, sampled in the second trimester of pregnancy. The chain recombines TRBV10-3 with TRBJ2-7; 15 positions match TRBD2. This clonotype was obtained from a female donor with multiple sclerosis, enrolled in a pregnancy study. The CDR3 region has the DNA TGTGCCATCAGTCCGGGACTAGCGGGAGGCGGCGGGGTGGAGCAGTACTTC. Translating gives CAISPGLAGGGGVEQYF.